The 28 T cell receptor beta chains listed next were all sequenced from one sample in a study of cytomegalovirus exposure and HLA in healthy donors. Researchers ran the PCR with 60 Vbeta and 13 Jbeta primers. Assay used: immunoSEQ multiplex PCR; TCRdb lists only in-frame clones, some missing. The table lists approximately 170,000 clones, roughly 80% of them singletons. Specimen: PBMCs. The receptors stem from a man aged 50-60 years in good health and CMV-seropositive.

The chain combines TRBV5-4 with TRBJ2-5; TRBD2 agrees at 7 bases. The CDR3 runs to 13 residues. Unmatched junction bases numbered 5, after V lost 5 bases and J lost 4 bases. Germline CDR1 and CDR2: SGHNT and YYREEE (reference sequence). Here the CDR3 reads CASRRDYSETQYF. The DNA for the CDR3 is TGTGCCAGCAGGCGGGACTACTCAGAGACCCAGTACTTC.

V and J are TRBV6-5 and TRBJ1-6; D unresolved. The CDR3 is 16 residues long. The germline CDR1 and CDR2 sequences are MNHEY and SVGAGI. Trimming left V 0 bases short and J 9 bases short, with 15 bases between. This CDR3 is CASSYSKTPGSSPLHF. The CDR3 bases are TGTGCCAGCAGTTACTCGAAGACTCCCGGCAGTTCACCCCTCCACTTT.

The CDR3 coding sequence is TGTGCCAGCAGTTCGGGAGATCCCACCGGGGAGCTGTTTTTT. This encodes CASSSGDPTGELFF. This sequence joins TRBV6-6 and TRBJ2-2, with D perhaps matching TRBD2 (6 bases). The CDR3 has 14 amino acids. With 4 bases removed from V and 4 bases from J, the gap between germline ends came to 10 bases. Germline CDR1 is MNHNY and CDR2 is SVGAGI (reference sequence).

V is TRBV27 and J is TRBJ2-1; D perhaps matches TRBD2 (5 bases). The CDR3 has 15 residues. The V end lost 7 bases, the J end lost 0 bases, and 13 bases lay between the germline ends. CDR1 and CDR2 (germline): MNHEY, SMNVEV (reference sequence). CDR3 loop: CASNRAGHSYNEQFF. The CDR3 DNA reads TGTGCCAGCAACCGTGCGGGTCACTCCTACAATGAGCAGTTCTTC.

The chain has TRBV27 and TRBJ2-1; 8 bases are shared with TRBD2. V was clipped by 8 bases and J by 7 bases; unmatched bases: 13. This CDR3 is 15 amino acids long. Germline loops: CDR1 MNHEY, CDR2 SMNVEV (reference sequence). The chain's CDR3 is CASGNGRAVINEQFF. In DNA, the CDR3 is TGTGCCAGCGGGAACGGGAGGGCCGTTATTAATGAGCAGTTCTTC.

The V call is TRBV10-3, the J call TRBJ1-4; tentatively, D is TRBD1 (6 bases). Between the trimmed V and J ends, which lost 3 bases and 3 bases, there was a span of 8 bases. The CDR3 totals 14 residues. The germline V gene encodes CDR1 ENHRY and CDR2 SYGVKD. CDR3 sequence (DNA): TGTGCCATCAGTGATCCAGGGGCTAATGAAAAACTGTTTTTT. Protein product: CAISDPGANEKLFF.

The chain links TRBV2 to TRBJ2-1; 7 bases agree with TRBD1. Germline trimming cut 8 bases from V and 8 bases from J; bases unmatched to any gene: 9. The CDR3 consists of 13 residues. Germline CDR1 reads SNHLY; CDR2 reads FYNNEI. CDR3 sequence: CASAMGTVDEQFF. As DNA, the CDR3 is TGTGCCAGCGCCATGGGGACAGTCGATGAGCAGTTCTTC.

The chain joins TRBV30 to TRBJ2-1; D perhaps matches TRBD1 (5 bases). V was shortened by 1 base and J by 10 bases, with 29 bases between the two germline ends. The CDR3 is made up of 18 amino acids. Germline CDR1 is GTSNPN and CDR2 is SVGIG (reference sequence). This CDR3 reads CAWSALGAITMRQMEQFF. The CDR3 DNA reads TGTGCCTGGAGTGCCCTTGGGGCTATCACAATGAGGCAGATGGAGCAGTTCTTC.

The rearrangement uses TRBV4-1 and TRBJ1-6; tentative D call: TRBD1 (5 bases). V lost 5 bases, J lost 5 bases, and 13 bases lay in between. Germline V gene lookup returns CDR1 MGHRA and CDR2 YSYEKL. This CDR3 has 15 residues. The CDR3 loop is CASSYSFRDNSPLHF. The CDR3 nucleotides read TGCGCCAGCAGCTATAGCTTCAGGGATAATTCACCCCTCCACTTT.

The CDR3 protein is CAISRWGLTDTQYF. The CDR3 bases are TGTGCCATCAGTCGGTGGGGGCTCACAGATACGCAGTATTTT. The chain joins TRBV10-3 to TRBJ2-3; tentatively, D is TRBD1 (6 bases). Germline V gene data show CDR1 as ENHRY and CDR2 as SYGVKD. The CDR3 sequence is 14 residues long. Trimming stripped 5 bases from V and 2 bases from J, with 11 bases between.

This chain links TRBV4-2 with TRBJ2-7; tentatively, D is TRBD2 (7 bases). V lost 4 bases, J lost 2 bases, and 15 bases lay in between. CDR3 length equals 15 residues. Germline values: CDR1 LGHNA, CDR2 YNFKEQ. The DNA for the CDR3 is TGTGCCAGCAGCCGAGGGGGAGGGGAAGCCTACGAGCAGTACTTC. Translating it yields CASSRGGGEAYEQYF.

The rearrangement uses TRBV9 and TRBJ1-3; 9 bases line up with TRBD1. V trimming: 0 bases; J trimming: 0 bases; junction bases outside the gene matches: 4. The CDR3 has 17 residues. In germline, CDR1 is SGDLS, CDR2 YYNGEE. This CDR3 reads CASSVGDRAYSGNTIYF. The DNA for the CDR3 is TGTGCCAGCAGCGTAGGGGACAGGGCCTACTCTGGAAACACCATATATTTT.

The chain recombines TRBV6-5 with TRBJ2-5; D call uncertain. The CDR3 runs 15 residues. Germline CDR1 is MNHEY and CDR2 is SVGAGI. The ends were cut back, 0 bases at V and 2 bases at J, with 10 bases in the middle. The CDR3 DNA sequence: TGTGCCAGCAGTTACTCGAGTCTGCGGCAAGAGACCCAGTACTTC. Protein sequence: CASSYSSLRQETQYF.

The rearrangement links TRBV7-2 to TRBJ1-1; TRBD1 aligns across 10 bases. V lost 1 base and J lost 2; bases outside the gene matches: 4. This CDR3 has 16 amino acids. Germline loops: CDR1 SGHTA, CDR2 FQGNSA. The CDR3 is CASSLGTGGGNTEAFF. CDR3 nucleotides: TGTGCCAGCAGCTTAGGGACAGGGGGTGGAAACACTGAAGCTTTCTTT.

This clone has a single count. The chain recombines TRBV19 with TRBJ1-2; D gene ambiguous. Trimming removed 0 bases at V and 2 bases at J, with 7 bases between. Germline loops: CDR1 LNHDA, CDR2 SQIVND (reference sequence). CDR3 length equals 14 residues. CDR3 DNA: TGTGCCAGTAGTATAGATCCGCGGAACTATGGCTACACCTTC. It yields the protein CASSIDPRNYGYTF.

The V call is TRBV27, the J call TRBJ1-6; 10 bases fit TRBD1. V was pared by 5 bases and J by 2 bases, with 15 bases of the junction left unmatched. CDR3 size: 20 residues. CDR1 and CDR2 (germline): MNHEY, SMNVEV (reference sequence). The CDR3 DNA follows: TGTGCCAGCAGTCACCGCCGGACAGGGGGTCTGATTACCTATAATTCACCCCTCCACTTT. It specifies CASSHRRTGGLITYNSPLHF.

This sequence joins TRBV27 and TRBJ2-1; 9 bases line up with TRBD2. CDR3 length equals 15 residues. The V and J ends lost 3 bases and 5 bases, in that order; junction bases with no gene match: 5. From germline, CDR1 is MNHEY and CDR2 SMNVEV (reference sequence). CDR3 loop: CASSFPAGGNNEQFF. The CDR3 bases are TGTGCCAGCAGTTTCCCCGCGGGGGGGAACAATGAGCAGTTCTTC.

V gene TRBV28 combines with J gene TRBJ2-7; 9 bases agree with TRBD1. This CDR3 contains 14 residues. The germline CDR1 and CDR2 sequences are MDHEN and SYDVKM. The J segment lost 9 bases and the V segment lost 6 bases, leaving 12 bases of the junction unmatched. CDR3 sequence: CASRFGTGQLGQYF. The CDR3 nucleotides are TGTGCCAGCAGATTCGGGACAGGGCAACTAGGGCAGTACTTC. Filled out from reference TRBV28 and TRBJ2-7, the complete variable domain reads DVKVTQSSRYLVKRTGEKVFLECVQDMDHENMFWYRQDPGLGLRLIYFSYDVKMKEKGDIPEGYSVSREKKERFSLILESASTNQTSMYLCASRFGTGQLGQYFGPGTRLTVT.

This chain joins TRBV7-6 and TRBJ2-6; no clear D gene. The CDR3 covers 17 residues. Germline V gene lookup returns CDR1 SGHVS and CDR2 FNYEAQ. Trimming removed 6 bases from V and 1 base from J, with 16 bases in between. The CDR3 bases are TGTGCCAGCAGTCCATCGAGTGCTCCTTCTGGGGCCAACGTCCTGACTTTC. Protein sequence: CASSPSSAPSGANVLTF.

This clone appeared a few times. The V call is TRBV7-9, the J call TRBJ1-4; D is ambiguous. V gave up 6 bases and J gave up 6 bases, with 14 bases separating them. There are 14 residues in the CDR3. Germline lookup yields CDR1 SEHNR and CDR2 FQNEAQ (reference sequence). CDR3 in DNA: TGTGCCAGCAGGGGCGAGGGAGGTCATGAAAAACTGTTTTTT. Translated: CASRGEGGHEKLFF.

The J gene is TRBJ1-1, the V gene TRBV10-3, with 7 bases lining up with TRBD1. CDR3 length: 15 amino acids. V lost 0 bases to trimming and J lost 6 bases; unmatched junction nucleotides: 7. The germline gives CDR1 ENHRY, CDR2 SYGVKD. CDR3 residues: CAISESIRGVAEAFF. The CDR3 nucleotides are TGTGCCATCAGTGAGTCGATCAGGGGGGTAGCTGAAGCTTTCTTT.

The chain recombines TRBV19 with TRBJ1-3; 9 bases fit TRBD1. The germline V gene encodes CDR1 LNHDA and CDR2 SQIVND (reference sequence). The ends lost 7 bases at V and 0 bases at J; junction bases unmatched: 4. The CDR3 totals 15 residues. The CDR3 protein is CASTPGQGSGNTIYF. In DNA form, the CDR3 reads TGTGCCAGTACTCCGGGACAGGGCTCTGGAAACACCATATATTTT.

Here the CDR3 reads CASSRGTSGSSTDTQYF. The CDR3 DNA sequence: TGTGCCAGCAGCCGAGGGACTAGCGGTAGTAGCACAGATACGCAGTATTTT. This chain connects TRBV16 to TRBJ2-3; TRBD2 aligns across 11 bases. This CDR3 is 17 amino acids long. Germline V gives CDR1 KGHSY, CDR2 FQNENV. With 4 bases clipped from V and 0 bases from J, the junction kept 6 bases outside the gene matches.

The V and J genes are TRBV5-1 and TRBJ1-1, with a weak D call TRBD1 (5 bases). CDR3 length equals 16 residues. The V gene's germline CDR1 is SGHRS and CDR2 YFSETQ. V lost 2 bases, J lost 1 base, and 15 bases lay in between. In nucleotides, the CDR3 is TGCGCCAGCAGCTTCTACTGGGGACTCCAGAACACTGAAGCTTTCTTT. This gives the protein CASSFYWGLQNTEAFF.

Notes on this clone: The junction does not match germline at one end; this may be a read error. The chain couples TRBV7-7 to TRBJ2-5; TRBD1 matches 9 bases. In germline, CDR1 is SSHAT, CDR2 FNYEAQ (reference sequence). The CDR3 runs to 14 residues. The CDR3 nucleotides are TGTGCTAGCAGCTTGGACAGGGGCCAAGAGACCCAGTACTTC. This encodes CASSLDRGQETQYF.

The chain couples TRBV2 to TRBJ1-2, with a possible D match to TRBD1 (6 bases). This CDR3 contains 13 residues. Trimming took 3 bases from V and 7 from J, leaving 12 bases between them. The V gene's germline CDR1 is SNHLY and CDR2 FYNNEI. The CDR3 loop is CASSEDRPTGYTF. The CDR3 bases are TGTGCCAGCAGTGAGGACAGACCCACTGGCTACACCTTC.

The genes are TRBV28 and TRBJ2-7, with a weak D call TRBD2 (5 bases). This CDR3 region has 14 residues. From germline, CDR1 is MDHEN and CDR2 SYDVKM. Between the trimmed V and J ends, which lost 7 bases and 0 bases, there was a span of 13 bases. CDR3 protein: CASIAVGDSYEQYF. The CDR3 DNA follows: TGTGCCAGCATCGCTGTCGGGGACTCCTACGAGCAGTACTTC.

V and J are TRBV7-9 and TRBJ1-4; TRBD1 might be the D (6 bases). CDR1 is SEHNR, CDR2 FQNEAQ, per germline (reference sequence). The V gene lost 5 bases and the J gene lost 0 bases, with 22 bases spanning the gap. The CDR3 runs to 19 residues. CDR3 residues: CASSPSRGREGATNEKLFF. The DNA of the CDR3 is TGTGCCAGCAGCCCATCAAGGGGCAGGGAGGGGGCAACTAATGAAAAACTGTTTTTT.